The 2 T cell receptor beta chains below come from one sample, sequenced in a study of cytomegalovirus exposure and HLA in healthy donors. 60 Vbeta and 13 Jbeta primers were used in PCR. Clones were sequenced by immunoSEQ multiplex PCR, and TCRdb holds only the in-frame ones, with some missing. The profile shows about 150,000 clones, around 80% of them singletons. Sequenced sample: PBMCs. These receptors all stem from a boy younger than 10 in good health and CMV-seronegative.

In this sample, this clone turned up a few times. The chain carries TRBV6-5 and TRBJ2-5, with D hard to call. Germline V CDR1 and CDR2: MNHEY, SVGAGI. CDR3 length equals 14 residues. V dropped 2 bases and J dropped 1 base, with 8 bases sitting between them. The CDR3 DNA sequence: TGTGCCAGCAGTTACGCGGCGGTCCAAGAGACCCAGTACTTC. Translation: CASSYAAVQETQYF.

This clone was seen more than once but under ten times. The rearrangement uses TRBV28 and TRBJ1-1; TRBD1 might be the D (5 bases). V was cut by 6 bases and J by 5 bases, with 19 bases left in between. Germline assignment: CDR1 MDHEN and CDR2 SYDVKM. CDR3 size: 15 residues. DNA of the CDR3: TGTGCCAGCAGGGACCCCCGCGGGGGAGGGACTGAAGCTTTCTTT. Its translation is CASRDPRGGGTEAFF.